One and the same sample provided the 5 T cell receptor beta chains below, sequenced in a study of T-cell reconstitution after alpha-beta-depleted transplantation in children. Researchers prepared the TCRbeta library using unique molecular identifiers, the study reports. TCRdb reprocessed the PCR reads with MiXCR, giving one entry per CDR3 protein. The table has approximately 590,000 distinct CDR3 sequences, over 9.5% seen once; the top ten hold less than 5%. Specimen: PBMCs from the stem cell graft donor, collected from the stem cell graft. The receptors come from a human donor who donated a stem cell graft to a child with acute myeloid leukemia.

This clonotype was seen only a few times. The chain is built from TRBV7-2 and TRBJ2-7; 9 bases are a match to TRBD2. With V trimmed by 5 bases and J by 2 bases, 7 bases remained unmatched. Germline V gives CDR1 SGHTA, CDR2 FQGNSA. This CDR3 comprises 15 residues. DNA of the CDR3: TGTGCCAGCAGCATTAGCGGGGGTCCTCCCTACGAGCAGTACTTC. This encodes CASSISGGPPYEQYF.

This clonotype was counted ten times or more. The rearrangement joins TRBV10-3 to TRBJ2-7; 13 bases are a match to TRBD2. The CDR3 covers 16 residues. With V trimmed by 6 bases and J by 1 base, 6 bases remained unmatched. CDR1 and CDR2 (germline): ENHRY, SYGVKD. DNA for the CDR3: TGTGCCATCAGCTCCGGGACTAGCGGGGCATCCTACGAGCAGTACTTC. Its protein is CAISSGTSGASYEQYF.

This clonotype was detected many times. This chain's CDR3 is CASRQTGRVETQYF. CDR3 DNA sequence: TGTGCCAGCAGACAGACAGGGAGGGTCGAGACCCAGTACTTC. J is TRBJ2-5 and V is TRBV6-2 or TRBV6-3; the D gene could be TRBD1 or TRBD2 (7 bases each). Germline loops: CDR1 MNHEY, CDR2 SVGEGT. Trimming removed 6 bases from V and 5 bases from J, with 16 bases in between. This CDR3 has 14 residues.

This chain uses TRBV7-2 with TRBJ2-3; D gene uncertain. The V gene's germline CDR1 is SGHTA and CDR2 FQGNSA. V lost 10 bases and J lost 0, with 14 bases in between. The length of the CDR3 is 14 residues. CDR3 residues: CAIPSGGSTDTQYF. In nucleotides, the CDR3 is TGTGCCATCCCTTCAGGCGGAAGCACAGATACGCAGTATTTT.

The V gene is TRBV21-1, the J gene TRBJ1-2. TRBV21-1 is noted as a pseudogene. The CDR3 is 12 residues long. Written as DNA, the CDR3 is TGTGCCGGAGATGGGGCTAACTATGGCTACACCTTC. Protein sequence: CAGDGANYGYTF.